This T cell receptor beta chain was identified in a study of shared clonotypes between healthy human individuals. CD45RO negativity and positive selection for CCR7 defined naive CD8 cells, a population that excluded terminally differentiated effector memory CD45RA+ cells. TCRdb's table, derived via immunoSEQ multiplex PCR, lists solely in-frame clones and lacks some. Among some 2 million clones listed, 85% to 95% were seen once. The receptor was isolated from a man younger than 35 in good health. The specimen was naive CD8+ T cells sorted from blood.

The CDR3: CASSFGSSTPQHF. CDR3 sequence (DNA): TGTGCCAGCAGTTTTGGTTCCAGTACGCCCCAGCATTTT. The chain carries TRBV28 and TRBJ1-5; no clear D. The CDR3 covers 13 residues. Trimming took 3 bases from V and 9 from J, leaving 12 bases between them. The V gene's germline CDR1 is MDHEN and CDR2 SYDVKM.